These 12 T cell receptor beta chains were sequenced from one sample in a study of blood T cell repertoires in COVID-19. Here immunoSEQ multiplex PCR was the method, and the copy in TCRdb shows in-frame clones only, minus some. Altogether about 94,000 clones are present, about 80% being singletons, with the ten largest covering 6.3%. The source material was peripheral blood. These receptors were obtained from a man aged 55 to 69 with acute or convalescent COVID-19.

J is TRBJ1-3 and V is TRBV18; D possibly corresponds to TRBD1 (6 bases). Deletions cut 3 bases from V and 0 bases from J, with 12 bases between. This CDR3 spans 16 amino acids. CDR1 and CDR2 (germline): KGHSH, LQKENI. The CDR3 protein is CASSPGTLSSGNTIYF. The CDR3 coding sequence is TGTGCCAGCTCACCGGGGACACTTAGCTCTGGAAACACCATATATTTT.

This clone showed up just once. The rearrangement joins TRBV24-1 to TRBJ2-3; 9 bases line up with TRBD1. J was trimmed by 2 bases and V by 0 bases; bases with no gene match: 5. This CDR3 is built from 17 residues. Germline values: CDR1 KGHDR, CDR2 SFDVKD. CDR3 sequence reads: CATSDLGQGKTTDTQYF. The CDR3 coding sequence is TGTGCCACCAGTGATTTGGGACAGGGGAAAACCACAGATACGCAGTATTTT.

This clone was observed once. The J gene is TRBJ2-3, the V gene TRBV12-3 or TRBV12-4, with D maybe TRBD1 (5 bases). The length of the CDR3 is 13 residues. Trimming pared 6 bases from V and 3 bases from J, leaving 10 bases between. The CDR3 protein is CASRTVGTDTQYF. In nucleotides, the CDR3 is TGTGCCAGCAGGACAGTCGGAACAGATACGCAGTATTTT.

This clone was counted between two and nine times. The chain couples TRBV29-1 to TRBJ1-2, with D possibly being TRBD1 (5 bases). Germline V lookup: CDR1 SQVTM, CDR2 ANQGSEA. The length of the CDR3 is 16 residues. Trimming left V 4 bases short and J 6 bases short, with 24 bases between. The chain's CDR3 is CSVVTGQGGGWDGYTF. The CDR3 bases are TGCAGCGTTGTTACTGGGCAGGGCGGCGGTTGGGATGGCTACACCTTC.

The chain employs TRBV25-1 and TRBJ2-4; 8 positions match TRBD2. The CDR3 is 13 amino acids. Germline lookup yields CDR1 MGHDK and CDR2 SYGVNS. The trim removed 6 bases at V and 7 bases at J, leaving 5 bases unmatched. The DNA of the CDR3 is TGTGCCAGCAGCCCTCGCGGGGGGAACATTCAGTACTTC. Protein sequence: CASSPRGGNIQYF.

J is TRBJ2-3 and V is TRBV6-1; 10 positions agree with TRBD2. From germline, CDR1 is MNHNS and CDR2 SASEGT. V shed 2 bases, J shed 7 bases, and the junction held 15 bases outside the gene matches. CDR3 length: 18 amino acids. Here the CDR3 reads CASSELGTASGGPNTQYF. CDR3 in DNA: TGTGCCAGCAGTGAACTCGGGACGGCTAGCGGGGGTCCAAATACGCAGTATTTT.

On this clone: One junction end disagrees with the germline gene, perhaps due to a read error. The genes are TRBV18 and TRBJ1-6; 9 bases agree with TRBD1. Germline CDR1 KGHSH, CDR2 LQKENI. The CDR3 is made up of 17 amino acids. As DNA, the CDR3 is TGTGCCAGCTCAGCACCCTATGGACAGGGGTCGAATTCACCCCTCCACTTT. Protein product: CASSAPYGQGSNSPLHF.

This clone was observed a handful of times. The chain joins TRBV2 to TRBJ1-2, with D possibly being TRBD1 (6 bases). This CDR3 is built from 12 residues. CDR1 and CDR2 (germline): SNHLY, FYNNEI. The ends were cut back, 9 bases at V and 5 bases at J, with 13 bases in the middle. The CDR3 bases are TGTGCCAGTGGTAGGGGGTTGTATGGCTACACCTTC. Its protein is CASGRGLYGYTF. The full variable domain, completed using reference TRBV2 and TRBJ1-2, is EPEVTQTPSHQVTQMGQEVILRCVPISNHLYFYWYRQILGQKVEFLVSFYNNEISEKSEIFDDQFSVERPDGSNFTLKIRSTKLEDSAMYFCASGRGLYGYTFGSGTRLTVV.

V gene TRBV5-1 combines with J gene TRBJ1-3; perhaps TRBD1 as D (5 bases). The CDR3 contains 16 residues. CDR1 and CDR2 (germline): SGHRS, YFSETQ. Trimming cost V 3 bases and J 0 bases, with 13 bases left between them. The DNA of the CDR3 is TGCGCCAGCAGCTCCTCAACAGGCTTCTCTGGAAACACCATATATTTT. Translating it yields CASSSSTGFSGNTIYF.

The chain joins TRBV28 to TRBJ2-7; D unresolved. V was clipped by 3 bases and J by 2 bases, with 5 bases between them. The CDR3 runs to 12 residues. The germline V gene encodes CDR1 MDHEN and CDR2 SYDVKM. The chain's CDR3 is CASSFRTYEQYF. Here the CDR3 DNA reads TGTGCCAGCAGTTTCAGAACCTACGAGCAGTACTTC.

CDR3 loop: CATSRDRGDGQPQHF. The CDR3 nucleotides are TGTGCCACCAGCAGAGATCGGGGGGATGGTCAGCCCCAGCATTTT. The chain employs TRBV15 and TRBJ1-5; D may be TRBD1 (5 bases). CDR3 length: 15 residues. The V end lost 0 bases, the J end lost 6 bases, and 12 bases lay between the germline ends. CDR1 and CDR2 from the germline V gene are LNHNV and YYDKDF (reference sequence).

The chain combines TRBV5-1 with TRBJ2-6; a weak D match, TRBD2 (6 bases). From germline, CDR1 is SGHRS and CDR2 YFSETQ. Trimming removed 2 bases from V and 0 bases from J, with 15 bases in between. This CDR3 has 18 amino acids. The CDR3 loop reads CASSLTQEGNSGANVLTF. The DNA of the CDR3 is TGCGCCAGCAGCTTAACTCAGGAGGGGAACTCTGGGGCCAACGTCCTGACTTTC.